This is a list of T cell receptor beta chains from one sample in a study of Graves' ophthalmopathy and Graves' hyperthyroidism. Each CDR3 protein gets one entry after TCRdb re-called the multiplex PCR reads with MiXCR. Of approximately 700,000 distinct CDR3 sequences in the sample, around 40% were seen once. The sample was peripheral blood. The origin of the receptors is an adult man with Graves' ophthalmopathy. Each CDR3 is given with its conserved first and last residue. Each record gives: clone size, J gene, V gene, CDR3 protein. Part of the rows lack a size; the others show once, few, many or a class for expanded clones.

>many|TRBJ2-2|TRBV10-3
CAISAKTTNTGELFF
>NA|TRBJ2-7|TRBV7-7
CASSRGHGSYEQYF
>few|TRBJ2-5|TRBV9
CASSARQGAETQYF
>NA|TRBJ1-2|TRBV2
CASSEGGGYYGYTF
>many|TRBJ1-3|TRBV29-1
CSVEVAVSGNTIYF
>many|TRBJ2-7|TRBV19
CASSSAGTGSYEQYF
>NA|TRBJ1-6|TRBV5-1
CASSPPGTGVSPLHF
>many|TRBJ2-5|TRBV29-1
CSVVAGTETQYF
>NA|TRBJ2-7|TRBV5-4
CASSLDNSGRVYEQYF
>many|TRBJ1-2|TRBV10-3
CASTNPGTENYGYTF
>few|TRBJ1-6|TRBV9
CASSPAGGSPLHF
>NA|TRBJ1-1|TRBV7-9
CASSLAPTTEAFF
>few|TRBJ2-6|TRBV27
CASSHRVAGANVLTF
>NA|TRBJ1-2|TRBV10-3
CASSYRDGRWGYTF
>many|TRBJ1-2|TRBV10-3
CASSYGQTYGYTF
>NA|TRBJ2-1|TRBV7-3
CASSDGTGRYNEQFF
>few|TRBJ2-2|TRBV6-5
CASSRGGSELFF
>few|TRBJ2-3|TRBV7-2
CASRGGVYTDTQYF